Each of the 32 T cell receptor beta chains below was sequenced from the same sample in a study of cytomegalovirus exposure and HLA in healthy donors. Amplification used 60 Vbeta primers and 13 Jbeta primers. TCRdb's table, derived via immunoSEQ multiplex PCR, lists solely in-frame clones and lacks some. The specimen's table records under 200,000 clones. The sequencing input was PBMCs. These receptors were taken from a man aged 30 to 45 in good health and CMV-seronegative.

The chain carries TRBV19 and TRBJ1-3; 8 positions match TRBD1. J was trimmed by 2 bases and V by 7 bases; bases with no gene match: 7. CDR3 length: 15 residues. Germline V gene sequence: CDR1 LNHDA, CDR2 SQIVND (reference sequence). The CDR3, as DNA: TGTGCCAGTACACCTCCGGGACAGGCTGGAAACACCATATATTTT. Its translation is CASTPPGQAGNTIYF.

The rearrangement uses TRBV5-8 and TRBJ1-1; maybe TRBD1 (6 bases). Trimming left V 0 bases short and J 5 bases short, with 11 bases between. Germline lookup yields CDR1 SGHTS and CDR2 YDEGEE. The CDR3 extends over 14 amino acids. The CDR3 here is CASSLEGGGTEAFF. Here the CDR3 DNA reads TGTGCCAGCAGCTTGGAAGGGGGAGGGACTGAAGCTTTCTTT. The full variable domain, in which reference TRBV5-8 and TRBJ1-1 provide the parts outside the CDR3, is EAGVTQSPTHLIKTRGQQATLRCSPISGHTSVYWYQQALGLGLQFLLWYDEGEERNRGNFPPRFSGRQFPNYSSELNVNALELEDSALYLCASSLEGGGTEAFFGQGTRLTVV.

The chain carries TRBV27 and TRBJ1-2, with TRBD1 matching over 7 bases. Germline CDR1 is MNHEY and CDR2 is SMNVEV (reference sequence). With 2 bases clipped from V and 8 bases from J, the junction kept 11 bases outside the gene matches. The length of the CDR3 is 15 residues. CDR3: CASSLEPDRARGYTF. The CDR3 region has the DNA TGTGCCAGCAGTTTAGAGCCCGACAGGGCGCGCGGCTACACCTTC.

The chain combines TRBV11-3 with TRBJ2-2; D is possibly TRBD1 (6 bases). From germline, CDR1 is SGHNT and CDR2 YENEEA. This CDR3 comprises 15 residues. V lost 4 bases to trimming and J lost 0 bases, with 9 bases between them. The CDR3, as DNA: TGTGCCAGCAGCTATAGGACAGCGAACACCGGGGAGCTGTTTTTT. Protein: CASSYRTANTGELFF.

This chain links TRBV6-5 with TRBJ2-7, with D possibly matching TRBD2 (7 bases). The CDR3 totals 15 residues. Germline CDR1 reads MNHEY; CDR2 reads SVGAGI. Trimming took 2 bases from V and 2 from J, leaving 13 bases between them. CDR3 DNA sequence: TGTGCCAGCAGTTACATAGGGAGGGGGACCTACGAGCAGTACTTC. Its protein is CASSYIGRGTYEQYF.

The J gene is TRBJ1-5, the V gene TRBV7-8, with D possibly TRBD1 on 5 matching bases. V was pared by 2 bases and J by 6 bases, with 11 bases between. This CDR3 is built from 14 residues. The germline V gene has CDR1 SGHVS and CDR2 FQNEAQ. For the CDR3, the DNA is TGTGCCAGCAGCTTAAGGGGTTTCGCTCAGCCCCAGCATTTT. It is translated as CASSLRGFAQPQHF.

The chain carries TRBV27 and TRBJ2-3; 14 positions match TRBD2. CDR3 length equals 16 residues. Trimming took 4 bases from V and 6 from J; bases not matched to a gene: 6. Germline V gene data show CDR1 as MNHEY and CDR2 as SMNVEV (reference sequence). The CDR3 protein is CASSSSTSGRVDTQYF. The CDR3 DNA sequence: TGTGCCAGCAGTTCCTCGACTAGCGGGAGGGTGGATACGCAGTATTTT.

This chain links TRBV28 with TRBJ2-5, with D possibly being TRBD2 (6 bases). The length of the CDR3 is 14 residues. Trimming took 5 bases from V and 5 from J, leaving 15 bases between them. Germline CDR1 reads MDHEN; CDR2 reads SYDVKM. The CDR3 reads CASSPFEEGETQYF. The CDR3, as DNA: TGTGCCAGCAGTCCCTTTGAGGAGGGGGAGACCCAGTACTTC.

V and J are TRBV7-9 and TRBJ1-6; perhaps TRBD1 as D (5 bases). This CDR3 region has 16 residues. The V end was cut by 3 bases, the J end by 7 bases, with 16 bases between. Per germline, CDR1 SEHNR and CDR2 FQNEAQ (reference sequence). The CDR3 loop reads CASSFDRPTTNSPLHF. The CDR3 DNA reads TGTGCCAGCAGCTTTGACAGACCCACCACCAATTCACCCCTCCACTTT.

The rearrangement joins TRBV6-1 to TRBJ1-2; TRBD1 matches 8 bases. The V and J ends lost 6 bases and 8 bases, in that order; junction bases with no gene match: 14. CDR3 length equals 15 residues. Looked up from germline, CDR1 is MNHNS and CDR2 is SASEGT. The CDR3 protein is CASRRDRTSLWGYTF. The CDR3 region has the DNA TGTGCCAGCAGGAGGGACAGGACGTCTCTATGGGGCTACACCTTC.

The chain combines TRBV9 with TRBJ2-3; no reliable D call. Trimming cost V 3 bases and J 0 bases, with 11 bases left between them. CDR1 and CDR2 (germline): SGDLS, YYNGEE. This CDR3 spans 15 amino acids. The chain's CDR3 is CASSGWSRSTDTQYF. The CDR3 DNA sequence: TGTGCCAGCAGCGGGTGGAGCAGAAGCACAGATACGCAGTATTTT.

This chain links TRBV7-2 with TRBJ2-1; 7 bases map to TRBD1. The V gene's germline CDR1 is SGHTA and CDR2 FQGNSA. CDR3 size: 13 residues. V lost 5 bases to trimming and J lost 7 bases; unmatched junction nucleotides: 5. The CDR3 reads CASSRTGVNEQFF. The CDR3 region has the DNA TGTGCCAGCAGCCGCACAGGGGTGAATGAGCAGTTCTTC.

The J gene is TRBJ2-2, the V gene TRBV28, with 10 positions matching TRBD2. J was trimmed by 1 base and V by 6 bases; bases with no gene match: 8. CDR3 size: 17 residues. Germline V gene lookup returns CDR1 MDHEN and CDR2 SYDVKM. CDR3 DNA sequence: TGTGCCAGCAGCTACTCCCGGACTAGCGGGAACACCGGGGAGCTGTTTTTT. As protein: CASSYSRTSGNTGELFF. Variable domain in full (rest from reference TRBV28 and TRBJ2-2): DVKVTQSSRYLVKRTGEKVFLECVQDMDHENMFWYRQDPGLGLRLIYFSYDVKMKEKGDIPEGYSVSREKKERFSLILESASTNQTSMYLCASSYSRTSGNTGELFFGEGSRLTVL.

The chain has TRBV6-1 and TRBJ1-5; the D is unclear. Trimming took off 5 bases at V and 5 bases at J, with 16 bases between the two ends. The CDR3 is made up of 15 amino acids. Looked up from germline, CDR1 is MNHNS and CDR2 is SASEGT. CDR3 in DNA: TGTGCCAGCAGTCCCAGTGGAGGCCGTTATCAGCCCCAGCATTTT. Its protein is CASSPSGGRYQPQHF.

The J gene is TRBJ2-5, the V gene TRBV27; TRBD2 matches at 14 bases. The length of the CDR3 is 18 residues. Trimming took 0 bases from V and 2 from J; bases not matched to a gene: 5. Germline V gene sequence: CDR1 MNHEY, CDR2 SMNVEV (reference sequence). The CDR3 sequence: CASSLSPGLAGVQETQYF. CDR3 DNA: TGTGCCAGCAGTTTATCCCCGGGACTAGCGGGAGTACAAGAGACCCAGTACTTC.

V usage is TRBV10-3 and J usage is TRBJ1-1; the D gene is possibly TRBD1 (5 bases). Germline-derived CDR1 and CDR2 are ENHRY and SYGVKD. CDR3 size: 14 residues. Trimming cost V 2 bases and J 9 bases, with 16 bases left between them. Here the CDR3 reads CAISELTRGSQAFF. The CDR3 nucleotides read TGTGCCATCAGTGAGCTTACCCGGGGGAGTCAAGCTTTCTTT.

The V call is TRBV2, the J call TRBJ1-4, with D possibly TRBD1 on 5 matching bases. CDR3 size: 14 residues. Trimming left V 7 bases short and J 4 bases short, with 13 bases between. Germline-derived CDR1 and CDR2 are SNHLY and FYNNEI. CDR3 residues: CASKETGNNEKLFF. The CDR3 region has the DNA TGTGCCAGCAAGGAAACAGGCAATAATGAAAAACTGTTTTTT.

V and J are TRBV12-5 and TRBJ1-5, with TRBD1 matching over 8 bases. CDR1 and CDR2 from the germline V gene are LGHNT and FRNRAP. The length of the CDR3 is 15 residues. After removal of 0 bases from V and 7 bases from J, the junction contained 5 bases not matched to a gene. The CDR3 sequence: CASGLVTGGGQPQHF. The CDR3 DNA sequence: TGTGCTAGTGGTTTGGTTACAGGGGGAGGCCAGCCCCAGCATTTT.

V usage is TRBV28 and J usage is TRBJ1-5; 7 bases fit TRBD1. The CDR3 has 13 residues. Germline V gene data show CDR1 as MDHEN and CDR2 as SYDVKM. V trimming: 6 bases; J trimming: 5 bases; junction bases outside the gene matches: 4. In DNA, the CDR3 is TGTGCCAGCAGCAGGGACAGCCATCAGCCCCAGCATTTT. Translated, it gives CASSRDSHQPQHF.

The chain has TRBV11-3 and TRBJ2-7; TRBD2 matches at 7 bases. Germline CDR1 is SGHNT and CDR2 is YENEEA. V shed 4 bases, J shed 4 bases, and the junction held 10 bases outside the gene matches. The CDR3 extends over 15 amino acids. For the CDR3, the DNA is TGTGCCAGCAGCTCCTCCCCCACAGCGGGGTACGAGCAGTACTTC. Its translation is CASSSSPTAGYEQYF.

The V call is TRBV19, the J call TRBJ1-1; unclear D gene. Trimming removed 5 bases from V and 4 bases from J, with 11 bases in between. CDR1 is LNHDA, CDR2 SQIVND, per germline (reference sequence). This CDR3 has 13 residues. The CDR3 coding sequence is TGTGCCAGTAGTCTCACCGGTTCCACTGAAGCTTTCTTT. Protein: CASSLTGSTEAFF.

The chain combines TRBV30 with TRBJ1-2, with TRBD1 matching 8 bases. V lost 4 bases and J lost 4; bases outside the gene matches: 8. The CDR3 extends over 14 amino acids. The germline V gene encodes CDR1 GTSNPN and CDR2 SVGIG (reference sequence). In nucleotides, the CDR3 is TGTGCCTGGACTCGGACAGGGAGCCTCTATGGCTACACCTTC. This codes for CAWTRTGSLYGYTF.

V gene TRBV7-2 combines with J gene TRBJ2-2, with D unresolved. The V and J ends lost 1 base and 4 bases respectively, with 7 bases between them. Germline V gene data show CDR1 as SGHTA and CDR2 as FQGNSA. This CDR3 is 14 amino acids long. The CDR3 region has the DNA TGTGCCAGCAGCTTAGAGAGAGGCACCGGGGAGCTGTTTTTT. Translated, it gives CASSLERGTGELFF.

V usage is TRBV5-4 and J usage is TRBJ1-2, with 10 bases matching TRBD1. CDR3 length: 14 amino acids. The germline CDR1 and CDR2 sequences are SGHNT and YYREEE (reference sequence). With 5 bases clipped from V and 7 bases from J, the junction kept 8 bases outside the gene matches. The CDR3 DNA follows: TGTGCCAGCAGGGGACAGGGGCGGTTTATTGGCTACACCTTC. Translated: CASRGQGRFIGYTF.

The rearrangement joins TRBV7-8 to TRBJ2-6; D is unclear. The CDR3 extends over 16 amino acids. V dropped 5 bases and J dropped 0 bases, with 11 bases sitting between them. Germline V gene sequence: CDR1 SGHVS, CDR2 FQNEAQ. In DNA form, the CDR3 reads TGTGCCAGCAGCCCCTTTGCGAACTCTGGGGCCAACGTCCTGACTTTC. Residues: CASSPFANSGANVLTF.

This chain joins TRBV2 and TRBJ2-1; 12 positions agree with TRBD2. The CDR3 is 18 residues long. With V trimmed by 3 bases and J by 3 bases, 9 bases remained unmatched. Germline-derived CDR1 and CDR2 are SNHLY and FYNNEI. The CDR3 bases are TGTGCCAGCAGTGATAGGGGGCTAGCGGGAGGGGGCTACAATGAGCAGTTCTTC. Protein: CASSDRGLAGGGYNEQFF.

The J gene is TRBJ1-1, the V gene TRBV7-9, with 8 nucleotides matching TRBD1. The CDR3 runs to 15 residues. J gave up 4 bases and V 6 bases, and 10 bases lay outside the gene matches. CDR1 is SEHNR and CDR2 is FQNEAQ in the germline V gene (reference sequence). This CDR3 is CASRPLGQGGTEAFF. CDR3 sequence (DNA): TGTGCCAGCAGGCCTCTTGGACAGGGTGGCACTGAAGCTTTCTTT.

The chain combines TRBV12-5 with TRBJ2-7; possibly TRBD1 for D (5 bases). The CDR3 has 13 amino acids. Germline CDR1 reads LGHNT; CDR2 reads FRNRAP. Deletions cut 4 bases from V and 4 bases from J, with 11 bases between. Here the CDR3 DNA reads TGTGCTAGTGGTTCCCAGACAGATTACGAGCAGTACTTC. It specifies CASGSQTDYEQYF.

This chain links TRBV18 with TRBJ2-7; 10 bases agree with TRBD1. The CDR3 is 15 residues long. V shed 2 bases and J 4 bases; nucleotides not matched to a gene: 5. Germline V gene sequence: CDR1 KGHSH, CDR2 LQKENI. CDR3 region: CASSPVRQGAYEQYF. CDR3 in DNA: TGTGCCAGCTCACCAGTGCGACAGGGGGCTTACGAGCAGTACTTC.

The chain couples TRBV27 to TRBJ2-5; 8 bases are a match to TRBD2. V shed 7 bases, J shed 4 bases, and the junction held 11 bases outside the gene matches. This CDR3 is 15 amino acids long. The germline gives CDR1 MNHEY, CDR2 SMNVEV (reference sequence). The CDR3 spells CASIPRSGGGETQYF. The CDR3 DNA reads as TGTGCCAGCATTCCTAGAAGCGGGGGTGGAGAGACCCAGTACTTC.

The gene calls are TRBV6-1 and TRBJ2-7, with a weak D call TRBD2 (6 bases). In germline, CDR1 is MNHNS, CDR2 SASEGT. The V end lost 0 bases, the J end lost 2 bases, and 17 bases lay between the germline ends. The CDR3 is 17 amino acids. This CDR3 is CASSEALQGDWAYEQYF. The DNA of the CDR3 is TGTGCCAGCAGTGAAGCGCTTCAAGGGGACTGGGCCTACGAGCAGTACTTC.

V gene TRBV6-6 combines with J gene TRBJ1-1; unclear D gene. This CDR3 contains 14 residues. Trimming took off 8 bases at V and 3 bases at J, with 16 bases between the two ends. CDR1 is MNHNY and CDR2 is SVGAGI in the germline V gene (reference sequence). CDR3 residues: CASLISGRDTEAFF. The CDR3 coding sequence is TGTGCCAGCTTGATTTCCGGTCGCGACACTGAAGCTTTCTTT.